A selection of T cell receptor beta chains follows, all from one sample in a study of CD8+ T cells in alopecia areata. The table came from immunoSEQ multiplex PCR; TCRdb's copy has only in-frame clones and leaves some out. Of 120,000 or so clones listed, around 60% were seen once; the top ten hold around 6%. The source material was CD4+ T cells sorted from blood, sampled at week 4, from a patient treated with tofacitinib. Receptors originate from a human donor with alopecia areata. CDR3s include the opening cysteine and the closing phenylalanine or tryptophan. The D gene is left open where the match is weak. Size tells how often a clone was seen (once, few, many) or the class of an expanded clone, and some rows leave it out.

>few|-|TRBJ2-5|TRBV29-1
TGCAGCGTTGAACGGGGGTACCAAGAGACCCAGTACTTC
CSVERGYQETQYF
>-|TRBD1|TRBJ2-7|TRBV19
TGTGCCAGTACTGCCGGGACAGCCTACGAGCAGTACTTC
CASTAGTAYEQYF
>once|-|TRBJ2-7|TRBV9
TGTGCCAGCAGCGTAGTTAAAGGGGATCCCTACGAGCAGTACTTC
CASSVVKGDPYEQYF
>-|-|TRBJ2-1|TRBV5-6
TGTGCCAGCAGCCCAAAAGTACTCGGACAGCACAATGAGCAGTTCTTC
CASSPKVLGQHNEQFF
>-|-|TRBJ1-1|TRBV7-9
TGTGCCAGCAGCTTGGATATGAACACTGAAGCTTTCTTT
CASSLDMNTEAFF
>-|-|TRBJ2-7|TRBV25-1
TGTGCCAGCAGTGCCCAGGGAGGCTACGAGCAGTACTTC
CASSAQGGYEQYF
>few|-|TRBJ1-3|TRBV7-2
TGTGCCAGCAGCTTATACGGCGGGGACACCATATATTTT
CASSLYGGDTIYF
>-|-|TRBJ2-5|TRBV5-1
TGCGCCAGCAGCTCCGGGAGTTCGAGAGAGACCCAGTACTTC
CASSSGSSRETQYF
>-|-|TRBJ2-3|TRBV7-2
TGTGCCAGCAGCTTAGGGGGAAGGACCGGTGAAGATACGCAGTATTTT
CASSLGGRTGEDTQYF
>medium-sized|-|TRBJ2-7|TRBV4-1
TGCGCCAGCAGCCAAGGAATGACGGAGGAGCAGTACTTC
CASSQGMTEEQYF
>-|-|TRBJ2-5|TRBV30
TGTGCCTGGAATCCAGGGGTCCGGACCCAGTACTTC
CAWNPGVRTQYF
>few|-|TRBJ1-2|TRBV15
TGTGCCACCAGCAGACTAAATCAGATGAATGGCTACACCTTC
CATSRLNQMNGYTF
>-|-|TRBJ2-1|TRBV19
TGTGCCAGTAGTATCATCGGGTACGCCGAGCAGTTCTTC
CASSIIGYAEQFF
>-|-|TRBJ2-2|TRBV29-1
TGCAGCGTTGAAGAACAGAACACCGGGGAGCTGTTTTTT
CSVEEQNTGELFF
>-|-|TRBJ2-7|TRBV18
TGTGCCAGCTCACCTACCCCCCCGGACAGAGACTACGAGCAGTACTTC
CASSPTPPDRDYEQYF
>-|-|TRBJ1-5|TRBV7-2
TGTGCCAGCAGCCCGCAAAGCAATCAGCCCCAGCATTTT
CASSPQSNQPQHF
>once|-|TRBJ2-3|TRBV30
TGTGCCTGGAGTCTCGACAGGTCCAGGGATACGCAGTATTTT
CAWSLDRSRDTQYF
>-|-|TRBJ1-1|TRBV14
TGTGCCAGCAGCCAAGGGATGGACACTGAAGCTTTCTTT
CASSQGMDTEAFF